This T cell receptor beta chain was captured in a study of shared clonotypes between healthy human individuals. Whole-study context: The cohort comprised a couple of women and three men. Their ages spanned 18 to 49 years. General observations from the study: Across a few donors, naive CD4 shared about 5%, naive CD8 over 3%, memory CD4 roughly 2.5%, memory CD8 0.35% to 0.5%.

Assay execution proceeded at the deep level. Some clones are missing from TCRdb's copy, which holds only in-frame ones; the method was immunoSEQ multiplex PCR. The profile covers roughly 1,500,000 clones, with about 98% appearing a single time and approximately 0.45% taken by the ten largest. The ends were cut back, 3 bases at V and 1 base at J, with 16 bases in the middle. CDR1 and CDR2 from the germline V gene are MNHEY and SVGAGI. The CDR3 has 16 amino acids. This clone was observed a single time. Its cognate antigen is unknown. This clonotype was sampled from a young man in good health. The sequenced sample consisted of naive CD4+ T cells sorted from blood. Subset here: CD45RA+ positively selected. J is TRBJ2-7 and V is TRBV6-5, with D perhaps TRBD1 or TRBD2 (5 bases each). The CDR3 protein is CASSYRIRDPSYEQYF. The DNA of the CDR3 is TGTGCCAGCAGTTATCGAATCCGGGACCCATCCTACGAGCAGTACTTC.